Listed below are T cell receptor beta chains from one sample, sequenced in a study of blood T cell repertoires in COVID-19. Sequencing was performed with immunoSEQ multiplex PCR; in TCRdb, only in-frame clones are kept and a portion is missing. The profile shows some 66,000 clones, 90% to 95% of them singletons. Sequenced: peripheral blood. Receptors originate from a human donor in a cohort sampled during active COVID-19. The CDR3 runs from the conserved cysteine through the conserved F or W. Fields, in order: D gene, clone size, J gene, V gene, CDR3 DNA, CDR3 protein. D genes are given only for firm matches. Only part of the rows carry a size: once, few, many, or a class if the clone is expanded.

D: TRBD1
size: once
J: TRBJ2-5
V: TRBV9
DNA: TGTGCCAGCAGCGTAGGGCTCAATGACAGGGGGCCCCAAGAGACCCAGTACTTC
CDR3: CASSVGLNDRGPQETQYF

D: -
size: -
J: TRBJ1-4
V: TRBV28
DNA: TGTGCCAGCAGTTTTTCGGCGGGGGATGCAACTAATGAAAAACTGTTTTTT
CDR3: CASSFSAGDATNEKLFF

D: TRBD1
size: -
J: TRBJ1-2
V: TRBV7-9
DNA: TGTGCCAGCAGCACACACATACCCCGAGACAGGGCCGATGGCTACACCTTC
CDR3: CASSTHIPRDRADGYTF

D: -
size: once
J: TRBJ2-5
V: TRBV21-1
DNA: TGTGCCAGCAGCAAAGGCCCTGACAGAGCTGAAGAGACCCAGTACTTC
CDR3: CASSKGPDRAEETQYF

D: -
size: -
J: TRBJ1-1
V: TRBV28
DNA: TGTGCCAGCAGTTTACCCCCTCAGGGGAACACTGAAGCTTTCTTT
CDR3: CASSLPPQGNTEAFF

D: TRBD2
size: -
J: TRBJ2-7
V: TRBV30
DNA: TGTGCCTGGTGCCATAGCGGGAGGGGGACCTACGGGCAGTACTTC
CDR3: CAWCHSGRGTYGQYF

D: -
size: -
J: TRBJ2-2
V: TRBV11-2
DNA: TGTGCCAGCAGCCGAACGGGGAACACCGGGGAGCTGTTTTTT
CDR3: CASSRTGNTGELFF

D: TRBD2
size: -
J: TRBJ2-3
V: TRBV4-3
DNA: TGCGCCAGCAGCCAAGAGAGCGGGGGGCGGGGTACGCAGTATTTT
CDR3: CASSQESGGRGTQYF

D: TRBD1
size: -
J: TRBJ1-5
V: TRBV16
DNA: TGTGCCAGCAGTCCTACAGGGGCTGGTAGGAATCAGCCCCAGCATTTT
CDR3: CASSPTGAGRNQPQHF

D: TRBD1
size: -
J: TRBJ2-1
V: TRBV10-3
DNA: TGTGCCATCAGTGGGAGACAGGGATACAATGAGCAGTTCTTC
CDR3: CAISGRQGYNEQFF

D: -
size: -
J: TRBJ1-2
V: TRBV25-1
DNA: TGTGCCAGCAGTGATGAGAGATACTATGGCTACACCTTC
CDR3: CASSDERYYGYTF

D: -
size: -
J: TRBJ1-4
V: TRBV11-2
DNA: TGTGCCAGCAGCCTCGGACGACAGAATGAAAAACTGTTTTTT
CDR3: CASSLGRQNEKLFF

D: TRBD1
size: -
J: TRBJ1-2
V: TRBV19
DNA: TGTGCCAGTAGGGATTGGACAGGGGATTATGGCTACACCTTC
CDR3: CASRDWTGDYGYTF

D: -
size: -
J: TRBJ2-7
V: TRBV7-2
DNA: TGTGCCAGCAGCTTAGTTTTCTCGCCAGGGGCGTACGAGCAGTACTTC
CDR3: CASSLVFSPGAYEQYF

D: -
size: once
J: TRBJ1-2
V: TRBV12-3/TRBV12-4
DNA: TGTGCCAGCAGTTTGCAGGAGGCTGGCTACACCTTC
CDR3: CASSLQEAGYTF

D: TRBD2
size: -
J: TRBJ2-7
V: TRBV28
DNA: TGTGCCAGCAGTTTAGCGGGAGGCCGCTCCTACGAGCAGTACTTC
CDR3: CASSLAGGRSYEQYF

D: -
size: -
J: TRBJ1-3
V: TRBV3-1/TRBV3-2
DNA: TGTGCCAGCAGCCAAGATACGGTCTCTGGAAACACCATATATTTT
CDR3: CASSQDTVSGNTIYF

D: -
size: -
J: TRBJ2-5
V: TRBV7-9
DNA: TGTGCCAGCAGCTTACGTGCTATCGGTGGTGAGACCCAGTACTTC
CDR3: CASSLRAIGGETQYF

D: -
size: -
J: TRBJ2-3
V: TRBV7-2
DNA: TGTGCCAGCACCCGGGGGGCCACAGATACGCAGTATTTT
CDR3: CASTRGATDTQYF

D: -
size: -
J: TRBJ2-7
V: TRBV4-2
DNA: TGTGCCAGCAGCCAAGAGCGGATAGATTACGAGCAGTACTTC
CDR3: CASSQERIDYEQYF

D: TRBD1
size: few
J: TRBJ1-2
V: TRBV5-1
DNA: TGCGCCAGCAGCCGGACCGGGACAGGGGATGACTATGGCTACACCTTC
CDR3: CASSRTGTGDDYGYTF

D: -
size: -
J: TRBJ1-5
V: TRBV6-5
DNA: TGTGCCAGCATGGTGCGGGGAGATCAGCCCCAGCATTTT
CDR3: CASMVRGDQPQHF

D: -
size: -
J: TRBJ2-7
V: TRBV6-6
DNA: TGTGCCAGCAGTTCCCCCGGGACTTTCTCCTACGAGCAGTACTTC
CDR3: CASSSPGTFSYEQYF

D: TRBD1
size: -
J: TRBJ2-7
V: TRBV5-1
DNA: TGCGCCAGCAGCTTGGGACAGGGTCCCTACGAGCAGTACTTC
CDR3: CASSLGQGPYEQYF

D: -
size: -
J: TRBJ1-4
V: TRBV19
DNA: TGTGCCAGTACGGCGGGGCTCGAAAAACTGTTTTTT
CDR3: CASTAGLEKLFF

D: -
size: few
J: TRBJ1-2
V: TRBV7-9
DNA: TGTGCCAGCAGCTACGGACAGAACTATGGCTACACCTTC
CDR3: CASSYGQNYGYTF

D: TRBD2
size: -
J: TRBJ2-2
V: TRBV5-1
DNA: TGCGCCAGCACCGTAGCGGGGCTTGACACCGGGGAGCTGTTTTTT
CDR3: CASTVAGLDTGELFF

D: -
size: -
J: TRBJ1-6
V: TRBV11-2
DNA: TGTGCCAGCAGCAGCAGGGGTGCGATCGATTCACCCCTCCACTTT
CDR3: CASSSRGAIDSPLHF

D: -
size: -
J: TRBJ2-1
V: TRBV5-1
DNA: TGCGCCAGCAGCACGGGGGACAGCTCCTACAATGAGCAGTTCTTC
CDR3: CASSTGDSSYNEQFF

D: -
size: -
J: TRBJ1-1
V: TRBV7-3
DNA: TGTGCCAGCAGCTCGACACCAAACACTGAAGCTTTCTTT
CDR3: CASSSTPNTEAFF

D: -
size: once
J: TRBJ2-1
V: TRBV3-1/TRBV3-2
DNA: TGTGCCAGCAGCCAGGCCCTAGTGGATGAGCAGTTCTTC
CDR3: CASSQALVDEQFF

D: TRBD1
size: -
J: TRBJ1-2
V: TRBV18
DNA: TGTGCCAGCTCACCAGTCGCACAGGGGATCGGTGGCTACACCTTC
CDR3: CASSPVAQGIGGYTF

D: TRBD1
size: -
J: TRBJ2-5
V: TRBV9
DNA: TGTGCCAGCAGCTCAAGGACAGGGGTCGAAGAGACCCAGTACTTC
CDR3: CASSSRTGVEETQYF

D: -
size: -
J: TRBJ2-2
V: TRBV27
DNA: TGTGCCAGCAGATTCAACCGAGAGGGCGACGGGGAGCTGTTTTTT
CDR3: CASRFNREGDGELFF

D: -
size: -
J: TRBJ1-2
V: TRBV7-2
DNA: TGTGCCAGCAGCTTAGCCGACTATGGCTACACCTTC
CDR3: CASSLADYGYTF

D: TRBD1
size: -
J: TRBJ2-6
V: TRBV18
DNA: TGTGCCAGCTCCTGGGACAGTTTAAACTCTGGGGCCAACGTCCTGACTTTC
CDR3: CASSWDSLNSGANVLTF

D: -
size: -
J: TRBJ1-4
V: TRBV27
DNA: TGTGCCAGCAAGGTCAGGACTAATGAAAAACTGTTTTTT
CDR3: CASKVRTNEKLFF

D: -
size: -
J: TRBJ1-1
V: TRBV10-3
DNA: TGTGCCATCAGAGGCTCTAGACAGGCGGGGAACACTGAAGCTTTCTTT
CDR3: CAIRGSRQAGNTEAFF

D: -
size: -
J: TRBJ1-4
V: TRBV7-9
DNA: TGTGCCAGCAGCCATACCGACAGGAATGAAAAACTGTTTTTT
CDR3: CASSHTDRNEKLFF

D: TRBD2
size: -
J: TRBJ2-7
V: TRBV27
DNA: TGTGCCAGCAGTTTACTAGCGGGAGGACGCCCAAGCGAGCAGTACTTC
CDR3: CASSLLAGGRPSEQYF

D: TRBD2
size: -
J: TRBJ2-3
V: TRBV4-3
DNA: TGCGCCAGCAGCCAAGAAGTCCTAGCGGGAGGAGCGCAGTATTTT
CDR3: CASSQEVLAGGAQYF

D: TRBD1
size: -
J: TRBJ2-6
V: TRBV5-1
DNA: TGCGCCAGCAGCCCGGGACAGTCCCACTCTGGGGCCAACGTCCTGACTTTC
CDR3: CASSPGQSHSGANVLTF

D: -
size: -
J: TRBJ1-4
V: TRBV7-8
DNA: TGTGCCAGCAGCTTAGGATTGCCGACCGAGGGAAAACTGTTTTTT
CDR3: CASSLGLPTEGKLFF

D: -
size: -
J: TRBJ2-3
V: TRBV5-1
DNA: TGCGCCAGCAGCCAGAGGGCAGATACGCAGTATTTT
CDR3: CASSQRADTQYF

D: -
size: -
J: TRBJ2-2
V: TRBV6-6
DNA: TGTGCCAGCAGTCAGAGGGCCGCGTCTTACACCGGGGAGCTGTTTTTT
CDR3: CASSQRAASYTGELFF

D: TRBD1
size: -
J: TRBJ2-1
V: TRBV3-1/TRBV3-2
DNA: TGTGCCAGCAGCCGACGACAGGGGGGGGGTGAGCAGTTCTTC
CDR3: CASSRRQGGGEQFF

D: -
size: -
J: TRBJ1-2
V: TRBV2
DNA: TGTGCCAGCAGTGTAAGGGGAGGAGGCTACACCTTC
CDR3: CASSVRGGGYTF

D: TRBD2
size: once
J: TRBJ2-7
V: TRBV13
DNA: TGTGCCAGCAGCTTATGGTCTGCGGGGAGGGCCTACGAGCAGTACTTC
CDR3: CASSLWSAGRAYEQYF

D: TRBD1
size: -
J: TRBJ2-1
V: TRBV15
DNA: TGTGCCACCAGCGGACGGACAGGGGAAAAACCCTACAATGAGCAGTTCTTC
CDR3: CATSGRTGEKPYNEQFF

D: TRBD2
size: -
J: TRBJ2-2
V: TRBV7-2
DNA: TGTGCCAGCAGCTTAGAGGGACTAGCGAACACCGGGGAGCTGTTTTTT
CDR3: CASSLEGLANTGELFF

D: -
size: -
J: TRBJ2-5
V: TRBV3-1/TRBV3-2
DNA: TGTGCCAGCAGCCAAGAGGACCGGGATCGGGGGGAGACCCAGTACTTC
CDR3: CASSQEDRDRGETQYF

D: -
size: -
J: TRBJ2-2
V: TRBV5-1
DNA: TGCGCCAGCAGCATGGGACAGAACACCGGGGAGCTGTTTTTT
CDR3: CASSMGQNTGELFF

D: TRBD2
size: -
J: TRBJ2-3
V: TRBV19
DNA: TGTGCCAGTAGGGGCGGGCGGGAGGACAATACGCAGTATTTT
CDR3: CASRGGREDNTQYF

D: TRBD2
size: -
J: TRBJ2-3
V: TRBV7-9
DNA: TGTGCCAGCAGCCCACTAGCGGGGGCGTTATTAGCAGATACGCAGTATTTT
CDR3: CASSPLAGALLADTQYF

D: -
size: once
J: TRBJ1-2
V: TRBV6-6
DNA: TGTGCCAGCGGCACCGACGCGGGACTCCTCAGGGACTACACCTTC
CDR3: CASGTDAGLLRDYTF